This TCR beta chain was sequenced during a study of technical replicates of blood from several donors. This CDR3 region has 15 residues. The V end lost 6 bases, the J end lost 1 base, and 13 bases lay between the germline ends. CDR1 is ENHRY and CDR2 is SYGVKD in the germline V gene. The protocol was immunoSEQ multiplex PCR, while the TCRdb copy is restricted to in-frame clones and leaves out a portion. The sample yields under 95,000 clones, 90% to 95% seen once. Source material: T cells isolated from PBMCs. The chain recombines TRBV10-3 with TRBJ2-1, with D possibly being TRBD1 (7 bases). This receptor was obtained from a human donor in good health. CDR3 nucleotide sequence: TGTGCCATCAGCAGGGGGGAAATGTCCTACAATGAGCAGTTCTTC. Its protein is CAISRGEMSYNEQFF.